This is a list of T cell receptor beta chains from one sample in a study of blood T cell repertoires in COVID-19. TCRdb's table, derived via immunoSEQ multiplex PCR, lists solely in-frame clones and lacks some. The sample holds about 230,000 clones, about 80% seen once. Sequences were obtained from PBMCs or T cells enriched from blood (not recorded which). All receptors come from a man in his 60s who had recovered from COVID-19. CDR3s include the opening cysteine and the closing phenylalanine or tryptophan. D genes are given only for firm matches. Expanded clones are given a class, and other clones once, few, many or no size at all.

TRBV14	TRBJ2-5	TRBD2	NA	CASSQEHGSGGALKTQYF	TGTGCCAGCAGCCAAGAACACGGTAGCGGGGGGGCTTTAAAGACCCAGTACTTC
TRBV4-3	TRBJ2-1	TRBD2	NA	CASSQDLGQRGYNEQFF	TGCGCCAGCAGCCAAGATCTGGGCCAGCGGGGCTACAATGAGCAGTTCTTC
TRBV18	TRBJ1-6	NA	once	CASSPSGDNGSPLHF	TGTGCCAGCTCACCATCCGGGGACAATGGTTCACCCCTCCACTTT
TRBV3-1/TRBV3-2	TRBJ1-1	NA	NA	CASSQDPGRTEAFF	TGTGCCAGCAGCCAAGATCCAGGGAGGACTGAAGCTTTCTTT
TRBV4-3	TRBJ1-1	TRBD1	NA	CASSQDRTGANTEAFF	TGCGCCAGCAGCCAAGATCGGACAGGGGCGAACACTGAAGCTTTCTTT
TRBV28	TRBJ1-2	NA	NA	CASNSPGRVYGYTF	TGTGCCAGCAACTCACCCGGCAGGGTCTATGGCTACACCTTC
TRBV2	TRBJ1-5	NA	NA	CASSEGHYSNQPQHF	TGTGCCAGCAGTGAGGGACACTATAGCAATCAGCCCCAGCATTTT
TRBV4-3	TRBJ1-2	NA	once	CASSQRTENGYTF	TGCGCCAGCAGCCAAAGGACTGAGAATGGCTACACCTTC
TRBV21-1	TRBJ2-7	NA	NA	CASSNRLTSGGDSYEQYF	TGTGCCAGCAGCAATAGGTTGACTAGCGGGGGGGACTCCTACGAGCAGTACTTC
TRBV19	TRBJ1-1	TRBD1	NA	CASSLPTGGTEAFF	TGTGCCAGTAGTCTCCCGACAGGGGGCACTGAAGCTTTCTTT
TRBV2	TRBJ2-7	NA	NA	CASSGMEPDRAPYEQYF	TGTGCCAGCAGTGGGATGGAGCCGGACAGAGCTCCCTACGAGCAGTACTTC
TRBV15	TRBJ1-2	NA	few	CATSRVNSYGYTF	TGTGCCACCAGCAGAGTTAACAGCTATGGCTACACCTTC
TRBV4-2	TRBJ2-7	TRBD2	NA	CASSQGASGGTFYEQYF	TGTGCCAGCAGCCAAGGGGCTAGCGGGGGGACCTTCTACGAGCAGTACTTC
TRBV5-4	TRBJ1-1	TRBD1	NA	CASSVTGGSRKVPAFF	TGTGCCAGCAGCGTGACAGGGGGCTCGCGCAAAGTTCCAGCTTTCTTT
TRBV18	TRBJ2-1	NA	NA	CASSPGLTGSYNEQFF	TGTGCCAGCTCACCAGGTTTGACAGGCTCCTACAATGAGCAGTTCTTC
TRBV25-1	TRBJ1-1	TRBD1	NA	CASSKQGAGTEAFF	TGTGCCAGCAGTAAACAGGGGGCAGGCACTGAAGCTTTCTTT
TRBV3-1/TRBV3-2	TRBJ1-5	TRBD1	NA	CASSQGQGSNQPQHF	TGTGCCAGCAGCCAGGGACAGGGGAGCAATCAGCCCCAGCATTTT
TRBV6-5	TRBJ1-5	TRBD1	NA	CASSPWTGRDQPQHF	TGTGCCAGCAGCCCGTGGACAGGAAGGGATCAGCCCCAGCATTTT
TRBV7-2	TRBJ2-3	TRBD1	NA	CASSPGQGMDTQYF	TGTGCCAGCAGCCCGGGACAGGGAATGGATACGCAGTATTTT
TRBV11-2	TRBJ2-1	TRBD2	NA	CASSSWGAGGPFNEQFF	TGTGCCAGCAGCTCTTGGGGAGCGGGGGGGCCATTCAATGAGCAGTTCTTC
TRBV21-1	TRBJ1-2	NA	NA	CASRWGRRSYGYTF	TGTGCCAGCAGGTGGGGCCGCCGGTCCTATGGCTACACCTTC
TRBV30	TRBJ2-1	TRBD1	NA	CAWSTVRGEGARNEQFF	TGTGCCTGGAGTACAGTACGCGGAGAGGGGGCTAGAAATGAGCAGTTCTTC
TRBV4-1	TRBJ2-1	NA	NA	CASSQDRANEQFF	TGCGCCAGCAGCCAAGACAGGGCCAATGAGCAGTTCTTC
TRBV29-1	TRBJ2-3	TRBD1	NA	CSVEGPGQGPPGTQYF	TGCAGCGTTGAGGGCCCGGGACAGGGCCCGCCAGGTACGCAGTATTTT
TRBV4-3	TRBJ1-5	TRBD1	once	CASSPHRGNQPQHF	TGCGCCAGCAGCCCGCACAGGGGGAATCAGCCCCAGCATTTT
TRBV7-2	TRBJ1-4	TRBD1	NA	CASSSGTGIEKLFF	TGTGCCAGCAGCTCGGGGACAGGGATCGAAAAACTGTTTTTT
TRBV5-1	TRBJ1-4	TRBD1	NA	CASSSTGGISEKLFF	TGCGCCAGCAGCTCGACAGGGGGGATTAGCGAAAAACTGTTTTTT
TRBV5-5	TRBJ2-7	NA	NA	CASSFSHRDVGYEQYF	TGTGCCAGCAGCTTCTCCCACAGGGACGTGGGGTACGAGCAGTACTTC
TRBV11-2	TRBJ1-2	TRBD1	NA	CASSSSTGPAGGYTF	TGTGCCAGCAGCTCATCGACAGGGCCGGCGGGGGGCTACACCTTC
TRBV5-1	TRBJ1-1	TRBD1	NA	CASSLEGAENTEAFF	TGCGCCAGCAGCTTGGAGGGGGCCGAGAACACTGAAGCTTTCTTT
TRBV5-8	TRBJ2-3	TRBD2	NA	CASSLQAGGTTSTDTQYF	TGTGCCAGCAGCTTGCAAGCGGGGGGCACAACAAGCACAGATACGCAGTATTTT
TRBV5-4	TRBJ1-1	TRBD1	NA	CASSLGPDRGLTEAFF	TGTGCCAGCAGCTTGGGCCCCGACAGGGGGCTGACTGAAGCTTTCTTT
TRBV9	TRBJ1-2	TRBD1	NA	CASSLGGDYGYTF	TGTGCCAGCAGCCTAGGGGGCGACTATGGCTACACCTTC
TRBV10-3	TRBJ2-2	TRBD1	NA	CAISSQGARDTGELFF	TGTGCCATCAGTTCTCAGGGGGCTCGTGACACCGGGGAGCTGTTTTTT
TRBV5-1	TRBJ2-7	TRBD1	NA	CASKQGARYEQYF	TGCGCCAGCAAACAGGGGGCGCGGTACGAGCAGTACTTC
TRBV18	TRBJ1-3	TRBD1	NA	CASSHDRADSGNTIYF	TGTGCCAGCTCTCACGACAGGGCCGACTCTGGAAACACCATATATTTT
TRBV7-9	TRBJ1-2	NA	NA	CASSRTDKSDYGYTF	TGTGCCAGCAGCCGGACTGACAAATCGGACTATGGCTACACCTTC
TRBV5-6	TRBJ2-7	NA	NA	CASIPRTRSSYEQYF	TGTGCCAGCATACCAAGGACAAGAAGCTCCTACGAGCAGTACTTC
TRBV7-8	TRBJ1-1	TRBD1	NA	CASSHRGRVNTEAFF	TGTGCCAGCAGCCACAGGGGTCGTGTGAACACTGAAGCTTTCTTT
TRBV19	TRBJ1-1	NA	once	CASSIKSNMNTEAFF	TGTGCCAGTAGTATAAAATCTAATATGAACACTGAAGCTTTCTTT
TRBV19	TRBJ2-5	TRBD1	NA	CASGTGEQYF	TGTGCCAGCGGGACAGGGGAGCAGTACTTC
TRBV11-3	TRBJ1-1	TRBD1	NA	CASSLETGTGTEAFF	TGTGCCAGCAGCTTAGAGACCGGGACAGGGACCGAAGCTTTCTTT
TRBV23-1	TRBJ1-5	NA	NA	CASTPASGEAQHF	TGCGCCAGCACTCCGGCGTCGGGGGAAGCCCAGCATTTT